The 4 T cell receptor beta chains listed next were all sequenced from one sample in a study of blood T cells in healthy people across ages. A second about 7 to 12 cycle PCR used barcoded and J-beta primers. One entry per CDR3 protein, called by TCRdb with MiXCR from the 5' RACE reads. The sample consists of roughly 930,000 distinct CDR3 sequences, around 49% of them appearing once. The sequencing sample was made of blood. The receptors were gathered from a young man in good health.

The rearrangement uses TRBV29-1 and TRBJ2-1; D gene uncertain. The CDR3 is 11 amino acids. With 6 bases removed from V and 9 bases from J, the gap between germline ends came to 12 bases. Per the germline V gene, CDR1 is SQVTM and CDR2 is ANQGSEA. DNA of the CDR3: TGCAGCGTCCCCTTATCTGGTGAGCAGTTCTTC. Protein sequence: CSVPLSGEQFF.

This rearrangement joins TRBV27 to TRBJ1-5; D call uncertain. Trimming cost V 4 bases and J 6 bases, with 13 bases left between them. Germline assignment: CDR1 MNHEY and CDR2 SMNVEV (reference sequence). CDR3 length: 14 residues. The CDR3 DNA reads TGTGCCAGCAGTTCTCCCAGTACGGCTCAGCCCCAGCATTTT. Translated: CASSSPSTAQPQHF.

This clonotype was counted a few times. V and J are TRBV12-3 or TRBV12-4 and TRBJ1-5, with TRBD1 matching over 9 bases. V trimming: 6 bases; J trimming: 5 bases; junction bases outside the gene matches: 2. The CDR3 spans 13 residues. The CDR3 spells CASSRTGDQPQHF. CDR3 nucleotide sequence: TGTGCCAGCAGCCGGACAGGGGATCAGCCCCAGCATTTT.

V and J are TRBV20-1 and TRBJ1-2; D might be TRBD1 (5 bases). The CDR3 is 14 residues long. The V and J ends lost 0 bases and 8 bases respectively, with 16 bases between them. Per the germline V gene, CDR1 is DFQATT and CDR2 is SNEGSKA (reference sequence). The DNA for the CDR3 is TGCAGTGCTAGAGATCCCCAGGGCGGAGAAGGCTACACCTTC. It specifies CSARDPQGGEGYTF.